Many counts were recorded for the clone carrying this T cell receptor beta chain. In germline, CDR1 is MNHEY, CDR2 SVGAGI. This CDR3 contains 13 residues. Trimming removed 5 bases from V and 8 bases from J; junction bases left unmatched: 2. The data originate from a study of cytotoxic CD8 clonotypes in ibrutinib-treated CLL. On the study more broadly: There were 11 relapsed/refractory patients and roughly 15 treatment-naive patients, and around 18 were IGHV unmutated.

The repertoire was sequenced with immunoSEQ multiplex PCR; TCRdb's copy has only in-frame clones and lacks some. The sample holds some 29,000 clones, 55% to 75% seen once. The chain recombines TRBV6-5 with TRBJ1-6, with TRBD1 matching 8 bases. The sample was PBMCs, taken after 24 months of ibrutinib treatment. The TCR comes from a human donor with chronic lymphocytic leukemia. CDR3 loop: CASSDRGDSPLHF. CDR3 nucleotides: TGTGCCAGCAGTGACAGGGGAGATTCACCCCTCCACTTT.